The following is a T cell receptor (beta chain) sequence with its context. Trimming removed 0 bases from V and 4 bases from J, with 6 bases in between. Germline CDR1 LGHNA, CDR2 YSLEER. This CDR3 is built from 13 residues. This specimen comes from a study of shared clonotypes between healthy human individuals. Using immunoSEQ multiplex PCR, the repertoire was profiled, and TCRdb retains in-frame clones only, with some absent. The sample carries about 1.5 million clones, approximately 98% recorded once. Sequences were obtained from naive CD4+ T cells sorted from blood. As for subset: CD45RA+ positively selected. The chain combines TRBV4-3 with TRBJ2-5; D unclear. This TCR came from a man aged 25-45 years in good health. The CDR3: CASSQDSRETQYF. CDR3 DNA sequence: TGCGCCAGCAGCCAAGATAGTAGAGAGACCCAGTACTTC.